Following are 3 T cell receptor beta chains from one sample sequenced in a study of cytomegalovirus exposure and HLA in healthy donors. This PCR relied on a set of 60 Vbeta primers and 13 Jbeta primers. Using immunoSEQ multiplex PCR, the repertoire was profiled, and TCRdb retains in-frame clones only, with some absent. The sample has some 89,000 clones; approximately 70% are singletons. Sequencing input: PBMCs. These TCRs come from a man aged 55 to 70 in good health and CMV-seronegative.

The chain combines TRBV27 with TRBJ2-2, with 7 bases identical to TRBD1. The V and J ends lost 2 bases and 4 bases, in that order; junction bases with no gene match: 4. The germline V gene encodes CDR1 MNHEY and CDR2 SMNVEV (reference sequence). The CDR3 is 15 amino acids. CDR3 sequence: CASSLVGTATGELFF. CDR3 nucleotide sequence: TGTGCCAGCAGTTTAGTCGGGACAGCCACCGGGGAGCTGTTTTTT.

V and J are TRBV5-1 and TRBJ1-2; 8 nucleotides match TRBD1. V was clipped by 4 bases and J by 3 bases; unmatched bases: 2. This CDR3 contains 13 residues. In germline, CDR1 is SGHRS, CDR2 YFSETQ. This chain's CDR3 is CASSPGQDYGYTF. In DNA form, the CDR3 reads TGCGCCAGCAGCCCGGGACAGGACTATGGCTACACCTTC.

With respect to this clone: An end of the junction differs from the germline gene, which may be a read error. The CDR3 sequence: CSSSPTGEGGQYF. DNA for the CDR3: TGTTCCAGCAGTCCAACAGGGGAAGGGGGGCAGTACTTC. The chain uses TRBV7-9 and TRBJ2-7, with TRBD1 matching over 7 bases. CDR1 is SEHNR, CDR2 FQNEAQ, per germline (reference sequence). The CDR3 contains 13 residues.